These 14 T cell receptor beta chains originate from one sample sequenced in a study of CXCR3-negative and CXCR3-positive naive CD8 T cells. UMI-tagged TRB cDNA libraries were built via 5' RACE. TCRdb reprocessed the 5' RACE reads; each CDR3 protein has one entry and no DNA is given. The sample data list 110,000 or so distinct CDR3 sequences. For these TCRs, the target antigens are not known. Findings and caveats of the study: Higher TRB CDR3 hydrophobicity marked CXCR3-positive naive cells relative to CXCR3-negative naive cells.

Source material: naive CXCR3+ CD8+ T cells from blood. The sample's subset: CD45RO-CCR7+CD27+CD95- naive CD8+ T cells expressing CXCR3 (TNR3+). The source of these receptors is a human donor in good health. Some clones in this sample may be carry-over from other donors' samples.

This chain connects TRBV5-6 to TRBJ2-1; TCRdb picks TRBD1, but there is no DNA to check that call. CDR1 and CDR2 from the germline V gene are SGHDT and YYEEEE. This CDR3 spans 16 amino acids. Here the CDR3 reads CASSEGAGLGSGEQFF.

The rearrangement joins TRBV29-1 to TRBJ2-3; the TCRdb D gene call, TRBD1, has no DNA to confirm it. CDR1 and CDR2 from the germline V gene are SQVTM and ANQGSEA. The CDR3 loop spans 15 amino acids. The CDR3 protein is CSVEDLGGHSDTQYF.

This sequence joins TRBV3-1 and TRBJ2-1; the D gene TCRdb calls, TRBD1, cannot be checked with no DNA. This CDR3 contains 17 residues. The V gene's germline CDR1 is LGHDT and CDR2 YNNKEL (reference sequence). This CDR3 is CASSQGRPWEPNNEQFF.

J is TRBJ1-2 and V is TRBV28; TCRdb picks TRBD1, but there is no DNA to check that call. The CDR3 extends over 13 amino acids. CDR1 is MDHEN and CDR2 is SYDVKM in the germline V gene. CDR3 protein: CASSPPGYYGYTF.

This chain's CDR3 is CSARDRIGKNIQYF. V and J are TRBV20-1 and TRBJ2-4. The germline V gene encodes CDR1 DFQATT and CDR2 SNEGSKA (reference sequence). The CDR3 length is 14 residues.

The chain uses TRBV4-1 and TRBJ2-7. The CDR3 totals 14 residues. The V gene's germline CDR1 is MGHRA and CDR2 YSYEKL. This CDR3 reads CASSEGTGAHEQYF.

V is TRBV19 and J is TRBJ2-1; TCRdb lists TRBD1, though no DNA is available to test this call. CDR1 LNHDA and CDR2 SQIVND come from the germline V gene (reference sequence). The CDR3 has 12 residues. The CDR3 here is CASSIGGHEQFF.

V usage is TRBV13 and J usage is TRBJ2-5; without DNA, the TCRdb call of TRBD1 cannot be checked. Germline CDR1 PRHDT, CDR2 FYEKMQ (reference sequence). CDR3 size: 15 residues. The CDR3 reads CASSFRTAQGETQYF.

The chain carries TRBV19 and TRBJ2-7. The V gene's germline CDR1 is LNHDA and CDR2 SQIVND (reference sequence). This CDR3 spans 14 amino acids. The CDR3 sequence: CASSISLFVYEQYF.

The chain is built from TRBV28 and TRBJ2-7; with no DNA, the TCRdb D assignment of TRBD2 cannot be verified. Looked up from germline, CDR1 is MDHEN and CDR2 is SYDVKM. This CDR3 is 16 amino acids long. CDR3 sequence: CASSLFFGTSSYEQYF.

The genes are TRBV12-3 or TRBV12-4 and TRBJ2-1; the TCRdb call, TRBD2, lacks DNA for checking. The CDR3 extends over 14 amino acids. The CDR3: CASKPSGGAFEQFF.

The chain combines TRBV24-1 with TRBJ2-3; TCRdb selects TRBD2, and the lack of DNA leaves this call unchecked. The length of the CDR3 is 20 residues. The germline V gene encodes CDR1 KGHDR and CDR2 SFDVKD. The CDR3 reads CATSDLPLIGSGTPTDTQYF.

The chain joins TRBV20-1 to TRBJ2-2. This CDR3 has 14 residues. From germline, CDR1 is DFQATT and CDR2 SNEGSKA (reference sequence). The chain's CDR3 is CSAVDGYNTGELFF.

The chain has TRBV4-3 and TRBJ2-7; TCRdb selects TRBD2, and the lack of DNA leaves this call unchecked. CDR1 is LGHNA, CDR2 YSLEER, per germline. The CDR3 runs to 14 residues. The CDR3: CASSQGLAGDEQYF.